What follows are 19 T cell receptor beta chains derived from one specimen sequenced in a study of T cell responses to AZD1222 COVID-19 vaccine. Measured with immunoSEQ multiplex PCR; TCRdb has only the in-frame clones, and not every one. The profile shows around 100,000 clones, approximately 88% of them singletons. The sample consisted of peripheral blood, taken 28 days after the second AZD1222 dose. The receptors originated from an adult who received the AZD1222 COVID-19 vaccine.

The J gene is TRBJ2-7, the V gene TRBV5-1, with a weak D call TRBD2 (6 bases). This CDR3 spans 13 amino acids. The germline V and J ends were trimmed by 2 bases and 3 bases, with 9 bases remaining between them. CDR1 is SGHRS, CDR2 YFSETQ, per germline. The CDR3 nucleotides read TGCGCCAGCAGCTTTCAGGAGGGCTACGAGCAGTACTTC. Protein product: CASSFQEGYEQYF.

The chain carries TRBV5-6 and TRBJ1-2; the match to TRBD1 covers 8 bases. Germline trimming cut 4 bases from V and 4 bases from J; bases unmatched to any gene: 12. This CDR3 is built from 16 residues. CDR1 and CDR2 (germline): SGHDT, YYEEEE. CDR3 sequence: CASSRRTGSLIYGYTF. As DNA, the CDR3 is TGTGCCAGCAGCCGAAGGACAGGGTCGTTAATCTATGGCTACACCTTC.

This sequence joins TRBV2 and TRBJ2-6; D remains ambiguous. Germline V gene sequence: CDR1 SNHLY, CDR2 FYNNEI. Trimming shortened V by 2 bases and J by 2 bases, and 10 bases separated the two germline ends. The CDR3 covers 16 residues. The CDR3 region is CASSELGYPGANVLTF. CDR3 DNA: TGTGCCAGCAGTGAATTGGGGTATCCTGGGGCCAACGTCCTGACTTTC.

This CDR3 reads CASSREQQGPWGNEKLFF. The CDR3, as DNA: TGTGCCAGCTCTCGCGAACAACAGGGACCCTGGGGTAATGAAAAACTGTTTTTT. V gene TRBV18 combines with J gene TRBJ1-4, with D possibly being TRBD1 (6 bases). Germline V gene sequence: CDR1 KGHSH, CDR2 LQKENI. Between the trimmed V and J ends, which lost 6 bases and 4 bases, there was a span of 24 bases. The CDR3 length is 18 residues. The entire variable domain, with the rest obtained from reference TRBV18 and TRBJ1-4, is as follows: NAGVMQNPRHLVRRRGQEARLRCSPMKGHSHVYWYRQLPEEGLKFMVYLQKENIIDESGMPKERFSAEFPKEGPSILRIQQVVRGDSAAYFCASSREQQGPWGNEKLFFGSGTQLSVL.

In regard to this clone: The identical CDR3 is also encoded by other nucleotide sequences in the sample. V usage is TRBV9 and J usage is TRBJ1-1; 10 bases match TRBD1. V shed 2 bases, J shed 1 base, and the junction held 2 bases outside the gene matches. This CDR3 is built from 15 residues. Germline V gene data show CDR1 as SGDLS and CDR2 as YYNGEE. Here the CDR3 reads CASSVGTGANTEAFF. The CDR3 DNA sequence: TGTGCCAGCAGCGTCGGGACAGGGGCGAACACTGAAGCTTTCTTT. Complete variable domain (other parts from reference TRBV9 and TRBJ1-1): DSGVTQTPKHLITATGQRVTLRCSPRSGDLSVYWYQQSLDQGLQFLIQYYNGEERAKGNILERFSAQQFPDLHSELNLSSLELGDSALYFCASSVGTGANTEAFFGQGTRLTVV.

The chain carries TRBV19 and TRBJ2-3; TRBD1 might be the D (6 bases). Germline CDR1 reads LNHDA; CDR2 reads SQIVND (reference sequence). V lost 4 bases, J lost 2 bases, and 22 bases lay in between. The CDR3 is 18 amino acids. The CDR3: CASSTQSVGASVTDTQYF. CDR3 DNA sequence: TGTGCCAGTAGTACCCAATCTGTGGGGGCAAGTGTCACAGATACGCAGTATTTT.

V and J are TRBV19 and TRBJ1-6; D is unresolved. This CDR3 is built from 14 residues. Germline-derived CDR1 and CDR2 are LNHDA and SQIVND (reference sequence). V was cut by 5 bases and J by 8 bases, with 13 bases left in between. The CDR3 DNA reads TGTGCCAGTAGTCTCGGGCAGGTGGATTCACCCCTCCACTTT. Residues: CASSLGQVDSPLHF.

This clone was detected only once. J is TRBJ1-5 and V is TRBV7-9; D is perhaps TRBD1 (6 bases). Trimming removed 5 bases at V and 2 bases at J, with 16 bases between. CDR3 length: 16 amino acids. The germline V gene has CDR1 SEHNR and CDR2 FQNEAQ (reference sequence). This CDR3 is CASSAGGQGRNQPQHF. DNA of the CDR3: TGTGCCAGCAGCGCGGGGGGGCAGGGACGCAATCAGCCCCAGCATTTT.

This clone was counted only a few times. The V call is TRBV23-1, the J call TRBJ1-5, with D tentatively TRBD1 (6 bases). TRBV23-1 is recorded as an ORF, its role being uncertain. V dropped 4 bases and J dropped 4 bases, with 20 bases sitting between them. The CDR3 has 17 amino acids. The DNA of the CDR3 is TGCGCCAGCAGTCTACCTATAACAGGGAGTGGAAATCAGCCCCAGCATTTT. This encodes CASSLPITGSGNQPQHF.

CDR3 DNA sequence: TGTGCCAGCAGCTTGGGTACGGGGGCTAACTATGGCTACACCTTC. Amino acid sequence: CASSLGTGANYGYTF. The rearrangement uses TRBV5-5 and TRBJ1-2, with D tentatively TRBD1 (5 bases). V was clipped by 0 bases and J by 0 bases, with 9 bases between them. CDR1 is SGHKS and CDR2 is YYEKEE in the germline V gene (reference sequence). The CDR3 length is 15 residues. Full variable domain (missing parts from reference TRBV5-5 and TRBJ1-2): DAGVTQSPTHLIKTRGQQVTLRCSPISGHKSVSWYQQVLGQGPQFIFQYYEKEERGRGNFPDRFSARQFPNYSSELNVNALLLGDSALYLCASSLGTGANYGYTFGSGTRLTVV.

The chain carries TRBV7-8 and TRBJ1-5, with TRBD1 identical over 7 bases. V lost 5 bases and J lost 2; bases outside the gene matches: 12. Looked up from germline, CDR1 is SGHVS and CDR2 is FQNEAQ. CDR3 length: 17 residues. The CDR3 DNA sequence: TGTGCCAGCAGCCAGGGGACAGTCCGGGGGGGCAATCAGCCCCAGCATTTT. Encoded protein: CASSQGTVRGGNQPQHF.

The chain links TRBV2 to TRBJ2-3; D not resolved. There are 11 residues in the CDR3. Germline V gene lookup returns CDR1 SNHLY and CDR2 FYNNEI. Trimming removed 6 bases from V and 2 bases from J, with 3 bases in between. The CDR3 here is CASRDTDTQYF. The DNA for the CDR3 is TGTGCCAGCAGAGACACAGATACGCAGTATTTT.

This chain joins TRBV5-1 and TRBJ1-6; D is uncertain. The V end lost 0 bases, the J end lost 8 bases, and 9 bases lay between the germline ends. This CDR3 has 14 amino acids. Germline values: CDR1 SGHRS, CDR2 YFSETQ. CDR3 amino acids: CASSLGDDDSPLHF. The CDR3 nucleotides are TGCGCCAGCAGCTTGGGGGATGATGATTCACCCCTCCACTTT.

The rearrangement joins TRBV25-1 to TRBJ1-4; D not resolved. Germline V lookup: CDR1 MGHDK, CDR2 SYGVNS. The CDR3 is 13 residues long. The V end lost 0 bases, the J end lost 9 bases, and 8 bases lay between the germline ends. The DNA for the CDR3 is TGTGCCAGCAGTGAATATGCAGGCAAAAAACTGTTTTTT. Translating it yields CASSEYAGKKLFF.

DNA of the CDR3: TGTGCCAGCAGCTTAGGGGCAGGGTTTAATGAAAAACTGTTTTTT. Amino acids: CASSLGAGFNEKLFF. This rearrangement joins TRBV11-2 to TRBJ1-4; the D gene is possibly TRBD1 (5 bases). CDR3 length: 15 residues. V lost 1 base and J 4 bases, leaving 10 bases between the germline ends. Germline CDR1 and CDR2: SGHAT and FQNNGV.

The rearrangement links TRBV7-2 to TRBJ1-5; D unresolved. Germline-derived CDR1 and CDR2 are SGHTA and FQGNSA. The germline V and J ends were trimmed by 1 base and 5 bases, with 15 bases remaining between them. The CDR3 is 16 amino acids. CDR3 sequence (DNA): TGTGCCAGCAGCTTAGTTTATACTAGGGAGCATCAGCCCCAGCATTTT. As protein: CASSLVYTREHQPQHF.

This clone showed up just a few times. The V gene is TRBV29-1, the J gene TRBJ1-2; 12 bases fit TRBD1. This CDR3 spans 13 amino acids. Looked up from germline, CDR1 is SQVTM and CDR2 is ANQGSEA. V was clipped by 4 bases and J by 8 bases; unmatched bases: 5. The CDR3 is CSVVMGQGAGYTF. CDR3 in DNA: TGCAGCGTTGTGATGGGACAGGGGGCCGGCTACACCTTC.

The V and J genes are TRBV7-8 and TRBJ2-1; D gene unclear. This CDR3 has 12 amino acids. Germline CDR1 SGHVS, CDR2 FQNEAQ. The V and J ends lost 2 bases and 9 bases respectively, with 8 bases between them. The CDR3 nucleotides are TGTGCCAGCAGCTTAACCCGGGCTGAGCAGTTCTTC. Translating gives CASSLTRAEQFF.

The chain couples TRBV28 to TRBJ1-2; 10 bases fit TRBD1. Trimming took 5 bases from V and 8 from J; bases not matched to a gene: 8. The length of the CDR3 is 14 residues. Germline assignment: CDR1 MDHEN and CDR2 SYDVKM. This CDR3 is CASSPGTGAKGYTF. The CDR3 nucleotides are TGTGCCAGCAGTCCCGGGACAGGGGCTAAAGGCTACACCTTC.